This T cell receptor (beta chain) stems from a study of blood T cell repertoires in COVID-19. The overall study: Acute and convalescent COVID-19 samples came from the United States, Italy and Spain.

With 5 bases removed from V and 15 bases from J, the gap between germline ends came to 17 bases. Germline loops: CDR1 KGHSH, CDR2 LQKENI. The CDR3 spans 12 residues. Method: immunoSEQ multiplex PCR; TCRdb's copy keeps in-frame clones and lacks some. Of about 86,000 clones detected, around 89% appear once; the ten largest clones hold more than 0.9%. Recruits, aged roughly 18 to 95 years, lived in 20 to 30 US areas. V and J are TRBV18 and TRBJ2-4; a possible D gene is TRBD1 (6 bases). This TCR was recovered from a woman in her 50s with acute COVID-19. Sequencing was performed on PBMCs or T cells enriched from blood (not recorded which). The CDR3 bases are TGTGCCAGCTCAGGTATGGACAGCGTGGGGTACTTC. As protein: CASSGMDSVGYF.